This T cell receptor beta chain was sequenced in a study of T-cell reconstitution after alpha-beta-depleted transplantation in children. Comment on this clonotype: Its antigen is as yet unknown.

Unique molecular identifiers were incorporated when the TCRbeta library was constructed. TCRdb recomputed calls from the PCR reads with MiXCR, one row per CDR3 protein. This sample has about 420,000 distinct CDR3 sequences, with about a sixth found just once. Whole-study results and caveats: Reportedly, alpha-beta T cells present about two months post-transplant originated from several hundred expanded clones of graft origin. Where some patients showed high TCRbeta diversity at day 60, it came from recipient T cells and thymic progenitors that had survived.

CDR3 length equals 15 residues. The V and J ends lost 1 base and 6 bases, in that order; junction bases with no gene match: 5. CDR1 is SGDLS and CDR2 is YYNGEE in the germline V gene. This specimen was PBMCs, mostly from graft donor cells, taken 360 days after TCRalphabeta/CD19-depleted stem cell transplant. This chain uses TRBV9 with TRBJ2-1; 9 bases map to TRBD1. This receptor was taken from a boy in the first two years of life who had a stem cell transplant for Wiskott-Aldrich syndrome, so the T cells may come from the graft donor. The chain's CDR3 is CASSVPGQGFNEQFF. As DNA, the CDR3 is TGTGCCAGCAGCGTACCGGGACAGGGATTCAATGAGCAGTTCTTC. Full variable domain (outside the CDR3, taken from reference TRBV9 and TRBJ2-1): DSGVTQTPKHLITATGQRVTLRCSPRSGDLSVYWYQQSLDQGLQFLIQYYNGEERAKGNILERFSAQQFPDLHSELNLSSLELGDSALYFCASSVPGQGFNEQFFGPGTRLTVL.